This T cell receptor (beta chain) was sequenced during a study of shared clonotypes between healthy human individuals. Division of CD4+ cells produced a CD45RA+ naive subset and a CD45RA-negative memory subset. Note on this clone: Antigen specificity is unknown.

The study ran the assay at deep level. TCRdb keeps only in-frame clones here, not all; method: immunoSEQ multiplex PCR. The table lists over 2 million clones, 85% to 95% of them singletons. CDR1 MNHEY and CDR2 SMNVEV come from the germline V gene (reference sequence). V gave up 5 bases and J gave up 4 bases; unmatched junction bases: 8. The CDR3 totals 16 residues. Study-wide findings and caveats: Generally, naive subsets (rather than memory subsets) showed larger estimated richness.

Sequences were obtained from naive CD4+ T cells from PBMCs. Indicated subset: CD45RA+ positively selected. The source is a man aged 18-30 years in good health. Some clones in this sample may be carry-over from other donors' samples. The gene calls are TRBV27 and TRBJ1-3; 10 nucleotides match TRBD1. CDR3 loop: CASSLRTGGTGNTIYF. For the CDR3, the DNA is TGTGCCAGCAGTCTCCGGACAGGGGGTACCGGAAACACCATATATTTT.